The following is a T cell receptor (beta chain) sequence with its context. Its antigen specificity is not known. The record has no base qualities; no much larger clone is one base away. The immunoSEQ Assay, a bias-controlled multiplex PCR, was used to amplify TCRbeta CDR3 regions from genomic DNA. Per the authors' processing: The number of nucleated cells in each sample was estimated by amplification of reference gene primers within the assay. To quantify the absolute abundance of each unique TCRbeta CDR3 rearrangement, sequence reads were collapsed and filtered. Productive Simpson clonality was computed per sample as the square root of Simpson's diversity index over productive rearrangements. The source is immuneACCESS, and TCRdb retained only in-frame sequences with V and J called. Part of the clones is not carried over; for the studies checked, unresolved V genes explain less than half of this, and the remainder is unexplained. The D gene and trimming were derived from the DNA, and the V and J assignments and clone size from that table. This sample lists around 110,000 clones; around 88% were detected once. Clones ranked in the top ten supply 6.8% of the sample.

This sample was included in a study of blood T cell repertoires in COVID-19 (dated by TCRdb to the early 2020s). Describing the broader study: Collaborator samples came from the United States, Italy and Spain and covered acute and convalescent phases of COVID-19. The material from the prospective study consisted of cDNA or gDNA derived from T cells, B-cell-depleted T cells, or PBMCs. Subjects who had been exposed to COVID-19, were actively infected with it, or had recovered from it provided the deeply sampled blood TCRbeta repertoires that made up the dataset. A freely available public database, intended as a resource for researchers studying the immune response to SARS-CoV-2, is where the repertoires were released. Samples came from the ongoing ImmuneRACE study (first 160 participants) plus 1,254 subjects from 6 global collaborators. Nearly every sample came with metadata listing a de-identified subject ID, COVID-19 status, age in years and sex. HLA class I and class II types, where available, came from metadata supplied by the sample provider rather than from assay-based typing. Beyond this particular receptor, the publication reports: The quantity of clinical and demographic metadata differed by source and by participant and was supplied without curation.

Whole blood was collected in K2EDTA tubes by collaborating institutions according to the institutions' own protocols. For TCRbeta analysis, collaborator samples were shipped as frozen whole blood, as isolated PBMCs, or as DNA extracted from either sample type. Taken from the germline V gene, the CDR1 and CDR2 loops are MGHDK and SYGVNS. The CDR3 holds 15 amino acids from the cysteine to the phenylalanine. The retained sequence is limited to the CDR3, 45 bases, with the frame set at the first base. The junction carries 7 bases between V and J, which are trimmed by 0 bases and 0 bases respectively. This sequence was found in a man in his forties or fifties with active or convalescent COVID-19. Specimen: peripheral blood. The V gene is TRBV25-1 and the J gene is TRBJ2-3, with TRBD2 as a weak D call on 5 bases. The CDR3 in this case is CASSEYRTSTDTQYF. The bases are TGTGCCAGCAGTGAATATAGGACTAGCACAGATACGCAGTATTTT.